This entry lists 24 T cell receptor beta chains sequenced from one sample in a study of naive and memory T cell subsets (TCRdb year 2017). Using 3' ligation of a UMI-containing oligonucleotide to TCR cDNA, the study laid out a robust and sensitive protocol to amplify, sequence and analyze TCRs. Library creation used UMI-ligation and nested PCR. The instrument was an Illumina MiSeq. Four rounds of PCR, run with the SP2 primer together with nested alpha and beta constant region primers, were used to amplify the ligated cDNA. The raw public data were reprocessed by TCRdb itself: fastp quality trimming at Q25, MiXCR clonotype calling, in-frame beta chains only. Rows merge per CDR3 protein into single entries with the most common DNA and genes. The sample table records some 26,000 distinct CDR3 sequences; over 4% of these occur just once. The ten largest clones take up approximately 7.4% of the sample.

Sequenced sample: blood. The receptors come from an adult in good health.

The genes are TRBV20-1 and TRBJ2-7; D assignment may be TRBD1 or TRBD2 (5 bases each). Per germline, CDR1 DFQATT and CDR2 SNEGSKA (reference sequence). The V end lost 0 bases, the J end lost 2 bases, and 14 bases lay between the germline ends. The CDR3 contains 15 residues. The CDR3 loop is CSARDGGKAAYEQYF. The DNA of the CDR3 is TGCAGTGCTAGAGATGGGGGTAAAGCAGCCTACGAGCAGTACTTC.

This clonotype was recorded at least ten times. J is TRBJ2-2 and V is TRBV12-3 or TRBV12-4; a possible D gene is TRBD2 (6 bases). The CDR3 extends over 15 amino acids. V lost 4 bases, J lost 5 bases, and 14 bases lay in between. In DNA form, the CDR3 reads TGTGCCAGCAGTTCCGCGGGACGCAGGACCGGGGAGCTGTTTTTT. Amino acid sequence: CASSSAGRRTGELFF.

This clonotype was counted a few times. V is TRBV2 and J is TRBJ2-5; D is tentatively TRBD1 or TRBD2 (5 bases each). Trimming left V 6 bases short and J 3 bases short, with 26 bases between. Germline CDR1 SNHLY, CDR2 FYNNEI. This CDR3 contains 18 residues. CDR3 in DNA: TGTGCCAGCAGGGGGGACGTCTTTTACACGACCTTAAAAGAGACCCAGTACTTC. It specifies CASRGDVFYTTLKETQYF. The whole variable domain, remainder taken from reference TRBV2 and TRBJ2-5, is EPEVTQTPSHQVTQMGQEVILRCVPISNHLYFYWYRQILGQKVEFLVSFYNNEISEKSEIFDDQFSVERPDGSNFTLKIRSTKLEDSAMYFCASRGDVFYTTLKETQYFGPGTRLLVL.

This clonotype was recorded many times. The chain is built from TRBV7-6 and TRBJ1-1, with D possibly TRBD1 on 5 matching bases. The length of the CDR3 is 12 residues. V shed 4 bases and J shed 12 bases, with 15 bases lying between them. Germline assignment: CDR1 SGHVS and CDR2 FNYEAQ. The CDR3 region is CASSSSDSQTFF. The DNA of the CDR3 is TGTGCCAGCAGCTCTTCCGACAGTCAGACTTTCTTT.

This clonotype was recorded at least ten times. The chain uses TRBV15 and TRBJ2-5; 7 bases line up with TRBD1. V was clipped by 3 bases and J by 1 base; unmatched bases: 5. CDR1 is LNHNV, CDR2 YYDKDF, per germline (reference sequence). This CDR3 has 15 amino acids. The CDR3 DNA reads TGTGCCACCAGCAGGGAACAGGGGATCCAAGAGACCCAGTACTTC. It is translated as CATSREQGIQETQYF.

There are many counts of this clonotype. This chain uses TRBV14 with TRBJ1-2, with 7 bases identical to TRBD1. The CDR3 totals 13 residues. Looked up from germline, CDR1 is SGHDN and CDR2 is FVKESK. V lost 4 bases and J lost 6; bases outside the gene matches: 5. The CDR3 sequence: CASSLTGRHGYTF. The CDR3 DNA sequence: TGTGCCAGCAGCCTGACAGGGCGCCATGGCTACACCTTC.

This clonotype was seen ten or more times. J is TRBJ1-1 and V is TRBV13; the match to TRBD1 covers 10 bases. The CDR3 spans 17 residues. Germline V lookup: CDR1 PRHDT, CDR2 FYEKMQ (reference sequence). The junction had 13 bases not matched to a gene; V was cut back by 5 bases and J by 4 bases. The CDR3, as DNA: TGTGCCAGCAGCCCGAACCCCGCGGACAGGGGGGTCACTGAAGCTTTCTTT. This encodes CASSPNPADRGVTEAFF.

As regards this clonotype: A junction boundary mismatches the germline segment, possibly from a read error. V and J are TRBV5-1 and TRBJ2-7; 9 bases agree with TRBD1. Germline V lookup: CDR1 SGHRS, CDR2 YFSETQ. The length of the CDR3 is 15 residues. DNA of the CDR3: TGCGTCAGCGGCTTGCCTGGACAGGGGTCCTACGAGCAGTACTTC. It codes for CVSGLPGQGSYEQYF.

This clonotype is labeled medium-sized (0.01 to 0.1%). The chain carries TRBV30 and TRBJ1-1, with D possibly being TRBD1 (6 bases). CDR1 is GTSNPN and CDR2 is SVGIG in the germline V gene (reference sequence). V lost 0 bases to trimming and J lost 7 bases, with 12 bases between them. This CDR3 has 13 residues. The CDR3 region has the DNA TGTGCCTGGAGTGTCGCACAGGGACTTGAAGCTTTCTTT. Translated: CAWSVAQGLEAFF.

Ten or more counts support this clonotype. J is TRBJ2-5 and V is TRBV7-2; D possibly matches TRBD1 or TRBD2 (6 bases each). Deletions cut 2 bases from V and 5 bases from J, with 18 bases between. Per the germline V gene, CDR1 is SGHTA and CDR2 is FQGNSA. CDR3 length equals 16 residues. CDR3 sequence: CASSLQGTLAGETQYF. CDR3 coding DNA: TGTGCCAGCAGCTTACAGGGGACTTTGGCGGGGGAGACCCAGTACTTC.

This chain uses TRBV29-1 with TRBJ2-5; 7 bases agree with TRBD1. Germline lookup yields CDR1 SQVTM and CDR2 ANQGSEA. The length of the CDR3 is 13 residues. V shed 8 bases and J 0 bases; nucleotides not matched to a gene: 6. Written as DNA, the CDR3 is TGCAGCCATCGGACAGGATACCAAGAGACCCAGTACTTC. Its protein product is CSHRTGYQETQYF.

This clonotype was seen repeatedly, ten times or more. The chain is built from TRBV29-1 and TRBJ2-1; TRBD1 might be the D (5 bases). The CDR3 extends over 15 amino acids. CDR1 SQVTM and CDR2 ANQGSEA come from the germline V gene. The CDR3 region has the DNA TGCACCGCACTACCCCAGGGTCCACCTAACAATGAGCAGTTCTTC. It specifies CTALPQGPPNNEQFF.

The chain carries TRBV6-2 or TRBV6-3 and TRBJ2-1; weak D call: TRBD1 (6 bases). Germline CDR1 reads MNHEY; CDR2 reads SVGEGT. The CDR3 is made up of 14 amino acids. With 6 bases removed from V and 6 bases from J, the gap between germline ends came to 15 bases. The CDR3 nucleotides read TGTGCCAGCAGCCGATTCACAGGGAGCAATGAGCAGTTCTTC. Protein product: CASSRFTGSNEQFF.

This clonotype came up many times. The chain employs TRBV29-1 and TRBJ2-3, with a tentative D call TRBD1 (5 bases). V shed 6 bases and J shed 0 bases, with 10 bases lying between them. There are 13 residues in the CDR3. CDR1 is SQVTM and CDR2 is ANQGSEA in the germline V gene. The CDR3 sequence: CSVRQSSTDTQYF. CDR3 nucleotide sequence: TGCAGCGTGCGACAGAGTAGCACAGATACGCAGTATTTT.

This clonotype was found many times. The chain carries TRBV11-2 and TRBJ2-1; tentative D call: TRBD1 (6 bases). This CDR3 comprises 20 residues. The V gene's germline CDR1 is SGHAT and CDR2 FQNNGV. Trimming removed 1 base from V and 0 bases from J, with 22 bases in between. The CDR3 protein is CASSLAPKIITGRSYNEQFF. As DNA, the CDR3 is TGTGCCAGCAGCTTAGCCCCAAAGATCATAACAGGGCGCTCCTACAATGAGCAGTTCTTC.

This clonotype was counted only a few times. The genes are TRBV21-1 and TRBJ2-2; the DNA was not compared with TRBD2, the D call given in the table. TRBV21-1 is termed a pseudogene. The CDR3 covers 14 residues. The CDR3: CASRVQTSGGELFF. The CDR3 coding sequence is TGTGCCAGCAGGGTCCAGACTAGCGGCGGGGAGCTGTTTTTT.

This clonotype was seen only a few times. The chain joins TRBV6-5 to TRBJ1-1; 8 bases are a match to TRBD1. Germline values: CDR1 MNHEY, CDR2 SVGAGI. This CDR3 is 15 amino acids long. V lost 1 base and J lost 1; bases outside the gene matches: 2. The CDR3 nucleotides read TGTGCCAGCAGTTACTTTGGGACAGGGAACACTGAAGCTTTCTTT. Translating gives CASSYFGTGNTEAFF.

Relative to its sample, this clonotype is medium-sized. The V gene is TRBV2, the J gene TRBJ1-5, with a possible D match to TRBD1 (5 bases). V lost 11 bases and J lost 2, with 10 bases in between. There are 12 residues in the CDR3. CDR1 SNHLY and CDR2 FYNNEI come from the germline V gene. This CDR3 reads CARGVGNQPQHF. Written as DNA, the CDR3 is TGTGCCCGGGGGGTTGGCAATCAGCCCCAGCATTTT.

This clonotype was detected ten times or more. The V gene is TRBV29-1, the J gene TRBJ2-3; 7 bases fit TRBD2. Germline lookup yields CDR1 SQVTM and CDR2 ANQGSEA. The CDR3 runs to 12 residues. V lost 4 bases and J lost 4; bases outside the gene matches: 2. The DNA for the CDR3 is TGCAGCGTTGGGGAGGGGCCAGATACGCAGTATTTT. Translated: CSVGEGPDTQYF.

This clonotype has at least ten counts. The chain employs TRBV6-5 and TRBJ2-2; D tentatively reads TRBD1 or TRBD2 (5 bases each). Looked up from germline, CDR1 is MNHEY and CDR2 is SVGAGI. Between the trimmed V and J ends, which lost 5 bases and 8 bases, there was a span of 18 bases. This CDR3 contains 15 residues. CDR3 protein: CASSLRDQGRGELFF. As DNA, the CDR3 is TGTGCCAGCAGTCTCCGGGACCAGGGCAGGGGGGAGCTGTTTTTT.

This clonotype has at least ten counts. This chain uses TRBV18 with TRBJ2-1, with D perhaps TRBD1 or TRBD2 (5 bases each). This CDR3 is built from 14 residues. Deletions cut 3 bases from V and 6 bases from J, with 12 bases between. The germline gives CDR1 KGHSH, CDR2 LQKENI. CDR3 residues: CASSPGTGSNEQFF. The CDR3 DNA is TGTGCCAGCTCACCCGGGACGGGAAGCAATGAGCAGTTCTTC. Full variable domain (outside the CDR3, taken from reference TRBV18 and TRBJ2-1): NAGVMQNPRHLVRRRGQEARLRCSPMKGHSHVYWYRQLPEEGLKFMVYLQKENIIDESGMPKERFSAEFPKEGPSILRIQQVVRGDSAAYFCASSPGTGSNEQFFGPGTRLTVL.

This clonotype has at least ten counts. The rearrangement joins TRBV28 to TRBJ2-3; maybe TRBD1 (6 bases). The CDR3 is made up of 16 amino acids. Trimming stripped 5 bases from V and 5 bases from J, with 20 bases between. Germline CDR1 MDHEN, CDR2 SYDVKM. As DNA, the CDR3 is TGTGCCAGCAGTATAAACAGGGTACTTTGGGAAGATACGCAGTATTTT. This codes for CASSINRVLWEDTQYF.

This clonotype is medium-sized by share. The chain carries TRBV20-1 and TRBJ1-1; 9 bases match TRBD1. V lost 6 bases to trimming and J lost 0 bases; unmatched junction nucleotides: 8. The germline CDR1 and CDR2 sequences are DFQATT and SNEGSKA (reference sequence). This CDR3 contains 15 residues. CDR3 nucleotides: TGCAGTGCAAAAGGACAGGGGACCATGAACACTGAAGCTTTCTTT. Translated, it gives CSAKGQGTMNTEAFF.

This clonotype was picked up many times. This chain uses TRBV12-3 or TRBV12-4 with TRBJ2-3, with 8 bases lining up with TRBD2. V gave up 6 bases and J gave up 14 bases; unmatched junction bases: 13. This CDR3 is built from 13 residues. Here the CDR3 reads CASRGNAGSGMYF. CDR3 DNA sequence: TGTGCCAGCAGGGGGAACGCGGGTAGCGGGATGTATTTT.